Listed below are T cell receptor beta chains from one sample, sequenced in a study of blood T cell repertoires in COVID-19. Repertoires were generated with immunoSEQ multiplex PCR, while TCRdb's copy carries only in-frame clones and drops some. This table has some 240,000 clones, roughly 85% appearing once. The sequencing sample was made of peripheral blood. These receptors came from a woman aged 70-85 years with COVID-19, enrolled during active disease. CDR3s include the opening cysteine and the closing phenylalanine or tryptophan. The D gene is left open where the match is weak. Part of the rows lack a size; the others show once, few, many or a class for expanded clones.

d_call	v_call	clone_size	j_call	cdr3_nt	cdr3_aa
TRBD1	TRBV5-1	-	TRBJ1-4	TGCGCCAGCAGCTTAGACAGGGCCCGGCATGAAAAACTGTTTTTT	CASSLDRARHEKLFF
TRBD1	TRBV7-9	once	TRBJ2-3	TGTGCCAGCAGCGGAACAGGGGTATATACGCAGTATTTT	CASSGTGVYTQYF
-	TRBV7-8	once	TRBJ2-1	TGTGCCAGCAGCTTTATTAGCGGTGCTTCCTACAATGAGCAGTTCTTC	CASSFISGASYNEQFF
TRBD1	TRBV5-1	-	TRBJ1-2	TGCGCCAGCAGATTCGGGACATCGGGACAGGGGTATTCATGGTCCTATGGCTACACCTTC	CASRFGTSGQGYSWSYGYTF
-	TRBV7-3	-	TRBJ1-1	TGTGCCAGCAGCTTATCGGGGGGCGAAACTGAAGCTTTCTTT	CASSLSGGETEAFF
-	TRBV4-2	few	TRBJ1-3	TGTGCCAGCAGCCCGGAGGGGCTTCCGAGACAGTCGAGTGTCAGGGCTGGAAACACCATATATTTT	CASSPEGLPRQSSVRAGNTIYF
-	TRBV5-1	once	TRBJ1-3	TGCGCCAGCAGCTTGGACAACTCTGGAAACACCATATATTTT	CASSLDNSGNTIYF
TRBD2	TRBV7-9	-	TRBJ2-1	TGTGCCAGCCCCCCCCGACTAGCGGTATACAATGAGCAGTTCTTC	CASPPRLAVYNEQFF
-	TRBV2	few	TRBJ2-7	TGTGCCAGCACCGAGGAGACAGTCTCCTACGAGCAGTACTTC	CASTEETVSYEQYF
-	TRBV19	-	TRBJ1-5	TGTGCCAGTACAGGTGGCAGGGTGAGCAATCAGCCCCAGCATTTT	CASTGGRVSNQPQHF
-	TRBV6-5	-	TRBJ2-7	TGTGCCAGCCAAAATCTCGGGTCCTCGGTAGAGCAGTACTTC	CASQNLGSSVEQYF
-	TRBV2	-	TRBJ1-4	TGTGCCAGCGGTGAGGGCGAGGGCAATGAAAAACTGTTTTTT	CASGEGEGNEKLFF
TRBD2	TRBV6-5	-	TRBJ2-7	TGTGCCAGCAGTTACTCGGGACTAGGTCCCTACGAGCAGTACTTC	CASSYSGLGPYEQYF
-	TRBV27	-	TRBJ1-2	TGTGCCAGCAGTTTAAGGAGGGGACCAAACTATGGCTACACCTTC	CASSLRRGPNYGYTF
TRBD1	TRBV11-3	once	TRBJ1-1	TGTGCCAGCAGCCCGAGGACAGGTTCGGGTGGTGAAGCTTTCTTT	CASSPRTGSGGEAFF
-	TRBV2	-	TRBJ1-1	TGTGCCAGCAGTACAGGATCTGAAGCTTTCTTT	CASSTGSEAFF
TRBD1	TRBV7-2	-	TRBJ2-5	TGTGCCAGCAGCCCAAGGCCGGGACAGGGGGCCGAGACCCAGTACTTC	CASSPRPGQGAETQYF
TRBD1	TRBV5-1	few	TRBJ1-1	TGCGCCAGCAGCTTGGAGTGGGACAGGGTGAACACTGAAGCTTTCTTT	CASSLEWDRVNTEAFF
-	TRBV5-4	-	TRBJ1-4	TGTGCCAGCAGCTCTAGACAGGCCGCAACTAATGAAAAACTGTTTTTT	CASSSRQAATNEKLFF
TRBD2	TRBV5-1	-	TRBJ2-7	TGCGCCAGCAGCAAACCCCCAGCGGGGGGCGGGGGCGAGCAGTACTTC	CASSKPPAGGGGEQYF
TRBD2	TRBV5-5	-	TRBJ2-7	TGTGCCAGCAGCCCAGCCCGACTAGCGGGAGAACACGAGCAGTACTTC	CASSPARLAGEHEQYF